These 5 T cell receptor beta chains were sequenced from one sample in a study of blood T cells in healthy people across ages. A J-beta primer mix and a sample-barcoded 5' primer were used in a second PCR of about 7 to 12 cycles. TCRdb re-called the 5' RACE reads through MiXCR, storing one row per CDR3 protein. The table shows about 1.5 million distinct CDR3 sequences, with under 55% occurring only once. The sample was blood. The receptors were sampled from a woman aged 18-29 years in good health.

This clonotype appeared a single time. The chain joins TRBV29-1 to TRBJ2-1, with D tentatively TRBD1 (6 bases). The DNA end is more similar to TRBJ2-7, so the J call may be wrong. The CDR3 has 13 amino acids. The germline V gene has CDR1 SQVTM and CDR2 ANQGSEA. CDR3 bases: TGCAGCGTCTCCGGGCAGGGGCTTTACGAGCAGTACTTC. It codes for CSVSGQGLYEQYF.

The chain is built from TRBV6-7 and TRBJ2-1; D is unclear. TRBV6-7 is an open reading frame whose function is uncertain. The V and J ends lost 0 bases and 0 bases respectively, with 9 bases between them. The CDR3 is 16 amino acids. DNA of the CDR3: TGTGCCAGCAGTTACTCTATGCCCAGCTCCTACAATGAGCAGTTCTTC. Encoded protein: CASSYSMPSSYNEQFF.

The CDR3 DNA reads as TGTGCCAGCAGTTACGGGGGAAAGATCTACGAGCAGTACTTC. This sequence encodes CASSYGGKIYEQYF. J is TRBJ2-7 and V is TRBV6-6; D possibly matches TRBD1 or TRBD2 (5 bases each). The V gene lost 2 bases and the J gene lost 3 bases, with 11 bases spanning the gap. The germline V gene has CDR1 MNHNY and CDR2 SVGAGI (reference sequence). The CDR3 is made up of 14 amino acids.

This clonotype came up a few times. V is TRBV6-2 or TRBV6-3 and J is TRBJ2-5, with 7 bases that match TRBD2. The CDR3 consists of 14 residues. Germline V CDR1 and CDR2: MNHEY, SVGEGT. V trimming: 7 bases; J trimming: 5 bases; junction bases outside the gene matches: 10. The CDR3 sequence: CASIPGLRKETQYF. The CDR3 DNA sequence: TGTGCCAGCATCCCGGGACTAAGGAAGGAGACCCAGTACTTC.

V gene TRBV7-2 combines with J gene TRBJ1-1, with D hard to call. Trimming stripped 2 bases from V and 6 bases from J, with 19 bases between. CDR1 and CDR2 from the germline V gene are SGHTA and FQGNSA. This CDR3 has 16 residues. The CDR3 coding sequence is TGTGCCAGCAGCTTACTTTACATGGAGAGGTGGCCTGAAGCTTTCTTT. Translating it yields CASSLLYMERWPEAFF.